This T cell receptor beta chain was identified during a study of blood T cell repertoires in COVID-19. Across the study: PBMCs, B-cell-depleted T cells, or T cells were the source of the cDNA or gDNA that made up the material.

From germline, CDR1 is GTSNPN and CDR2 SVGIG (reference sequence). This CDR3 comprises 15 residues. V dropped 4 bases and J dropped 4 bases, with 18 bases sitting between them. Data came from immunoSEQ multiplex PCR; TCRdb stores just in-frame clones and leaves some out. This sample has 150,000 to 170,000 clones, with 76% found just once. Material: peripheral blood. V gene TRBV30 combines with J gene TRBJ2-3, with a tentative D call TRBD2 (5 bases). The sequence was obtained from a woman over 75 with acute or convalescent COVID-19. Here the CDR3 reads CAWTSGGRIADTQYF. CDR3 bases: TGTGCCTGGACCAGCGGCGGGCGCATAGCAGATACGCAGTATTTT. Together with reference TRBV30 and TRBJ2-3, the CDR3 gives the full variable domain: SQTIHQWPATLVQPVGSPLSLECTVEGTSNPNLYWYRQAAGRGLQLLFYSVGIGQISSEVPQNLSASRPQDRQFILSSKKLLLSDSGFYLCAWTSGGRIADTQYFGPGTRLTVL.